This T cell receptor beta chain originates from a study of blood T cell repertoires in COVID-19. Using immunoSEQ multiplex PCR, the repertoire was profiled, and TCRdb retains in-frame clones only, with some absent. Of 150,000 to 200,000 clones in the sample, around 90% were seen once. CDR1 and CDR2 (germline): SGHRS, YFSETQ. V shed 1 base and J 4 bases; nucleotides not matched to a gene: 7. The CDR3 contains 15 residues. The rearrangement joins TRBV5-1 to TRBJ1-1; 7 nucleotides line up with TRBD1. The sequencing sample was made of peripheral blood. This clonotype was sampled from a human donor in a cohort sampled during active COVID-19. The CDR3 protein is CASSLRGPQGTEAFF. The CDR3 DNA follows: TGCGCCAGCAGCTTGAGGGGGCCACAGGGCACTGAAGCTTTCTTT.